Reported below is one TCR beta chain. Measured with immunoSEQ multiplex PCR; TCRdb has only the in-frame clones, and not every one. The sample lists roughly 200,000 clones, about 88% occurring once. The data stem from a study of blood T cell repertoires in COVID-19. Study overall: Specimens from acute and convalescent COVID-19 originated in the United States, Italy and Spain. PBMCs, B-cell-depleted T cells, or T cells provided the cDNA or gDNA that made up the material.

V dropped 1 base and J dropped 2; count of bases not matched to a gene: 1. CDR3 length: 15 residues. The germline gives CDR1 MDHEN, CDR2 SYDVKM. Sequencing input: peripheral blood. The TCR originated in a middle-aged woman who had recovered from COVID-19. The rearrangement joins TRBV28 to TRBJ2-1, with 8 nucleotides matching TRBD2. CDR3 in DNA: TGTGCCAGCAGTTTATCCGGGAGGGCCTACAATGAGCAGTTCTTC. Its protein product is CASSLSGRAYNEQFF.